The clone carrying this TCR beta chain was seen more than once but under ten times. Antigen: not known. Noted treatment: oral pan-JAK inhibitor, 5-10 mg twice daily. This entry comes from a study of CD8+ T cells in alopecia areata. Whole-study results and caveats: Many expanded lesional clones persisted during tofacitinib (in both scalp and blood). Normal skin's resident alphabeta T cells are sequenced alongside lesional scalp T cells.

V shed 7 bases and J shed 0 bases, with 20 bases lying between them. The CDR3 runs to 17 residues. Looked up from germline, CDR1 is ENHRY and CDR2 is SYGVKD. Reverse transcription of extracted RNA yielded cDNA, which provided the sequencing template. Sequenced by immunoSEQ multiplex PCR; TCRdb stores in-frame clones only, minus some. The table has about 97,000 clones, roughly 56% seen once. The sequence derives from a human donor with alopecia areata. Specimen: CD8+ T cells sorted from blood, collected between weeks 55 and 65, from a patient treated with tofacitinib. The rearrangement links TRBV10-3 to TRBJ2-3, with D tentatively TRBD1 (6 bases). The DNA for the CDR3 is TGTGCCATCAAAATCGCAAGGCGTGGGGGCAGCACAGATACGCAGTATTTT. The encoded protein is CAIKIARRGGSTDTQYF.